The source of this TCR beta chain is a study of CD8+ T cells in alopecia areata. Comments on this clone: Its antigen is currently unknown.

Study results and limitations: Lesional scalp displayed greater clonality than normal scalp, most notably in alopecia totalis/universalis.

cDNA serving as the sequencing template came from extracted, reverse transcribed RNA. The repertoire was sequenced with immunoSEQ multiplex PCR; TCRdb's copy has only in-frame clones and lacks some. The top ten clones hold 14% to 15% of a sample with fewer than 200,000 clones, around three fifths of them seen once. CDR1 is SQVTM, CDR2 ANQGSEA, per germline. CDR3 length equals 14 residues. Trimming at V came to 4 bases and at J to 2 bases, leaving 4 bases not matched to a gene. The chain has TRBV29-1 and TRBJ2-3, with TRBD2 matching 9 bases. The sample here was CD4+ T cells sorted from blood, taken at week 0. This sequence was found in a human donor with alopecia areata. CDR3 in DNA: TGCAGCGTTGGACTAGCGGTTCCCACAGATACGCAGTATTTT. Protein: CSVGLAVPTDTQYF.